This record covers a single T cell receptor (beta chain). TCRdb re-analyzed the 5' RACE reads; it lists each CDR3 protein once, without DNA. The sample's table shows 500,000 to 600,000 distinct CDR3 sequences. The data stem from a study of T cells expressing NK-cell markers. This CDR3 contains 13 residues. Germline V CDR1 and CDR2: KGHDR, SFDVKD. This sequence was found in a man younger than 35 in good health. Source material: blood T cells: a sorted CD56 or NKG2C T cell subset, CD4+ or CD8+ T cells, or bulk PBMC T cells (not recorded which). The V gene is TRBV24-1, the J gene TRBJ2-5. CDR3 sequence: CATSAFGRETQYF.